This TCR beta chain is from a study of vaccination and CD4 T cells after COVID-19. Study background: Nasal swab PCR detected SARS-CoV-2 in convalescent patients, who comprised under ten mild cases and one severe case. Median time from second vaccine dose to sampling was over 55 days (14 to 241).

Treatment described: roughly 11-day PBMC culture with coronavirus spike peptide pools or control peptides (ViraFEST assay). Peptide-pool expansion of antigen-specific T cells preceded TCR sequencing in ViraFEST. Oncomine TCR Beta short-read sequencing was applied to DNA from cultured CD4+ T cells. Each CDR3 protein gets one entry after TCRdb re-called the PCR reads with MiXCR. The sample contains approximately 17,000 distinct CDR3 sequences, approximately 31% of which appear only once. In its sample, this clonotype was seen a few times. What it binds is not known. Sample: cultured CD4+ T cells from blood. The origin of this receptor is a human donor with COVID-19.

The CDR3 sequence is CASSPPYNGTDTQYF. The CDR3 region has the DNA TGTGCCAGCAGCCCTCCTTACAACGGCACAGATACGCAGTATTTT. The rearrangement links TRBV11-2 to TRBJ2-3; no clear D. Germline CDR1 is SGHAT and CDR2 is FQNNGV. The CDR3 consists of 15 residues. V was shortened by 5 bases and J by 1 base, with 13 bases between the two germline ends.